The next 28 T cell receptor beta chains were all read from a single sample in a study of T cells in Graves' hyperthyroidism and ophthalmopathy. The CDR3 regions of TCR beta were amplified from RNA transcripts. When the TCR CDR3 underwent first-round RT-PCR, the HTBI primer set was used. TCRdb used MiXCR to reprocess the multiplex PCR reads, holding one entry per CDR3 protein. The data contain under 350,000 distinct CDR3 sequences, roughly an eighth of them seen just once; the ten biggest clones take up around 32%. Source material: blood. Receptors originate from a woman aged 40 to 55 with Graves' ophthalmopathy.

The rearrangement joins TRBV4-1 to TRBJ1-1, with D perhaps TRBD1 (5 bases). V lost 2 bases, J lost 1 base, and 11 bases lay in between. This CDR3 spans 15 amino acids. Germline-derived CDR1 and CDR2 are MGHRA and YSYEKL. For the CDR3, the DNA is TGCGCCAGCAGCCAACCGGGACGAAGGAACACTGAAGCTTTCTTT. Residues: CASSQPGRRNTEAFF.

This clonotype appeared a few times. This may stem from a read error, because a much larger clone lies one nucleotide away. The rearrangement joins TRBV10-3 to TRBJ2-5; tentatively, D is TRBD1 (5 bases). CDR1 is ENHRY, CDR2 SYGVKD, per germline. V lost 10 bases to trimming and J lost 13 bases, with 22 bases between them. The CDR3 runs to 12 residues. This CDR3 reads CATVTARVPSYF. CDR3 DNA sequence: TGTGCCACGGTGACAGCCCGGGTTCCTTCGTACTTC.

This clonotype has just a few counts. The rearrangement links TRBV27 to TRBJ1-6, with TRBD1 identical over 9 bases. V dropped 6 bases and J dropped 9; count of bases not matched to a gene: 18. This CDR3 contains 18 residues. The germline V gene has CDR1 MNHEY and CDR2 SMNVEV (reference sequence). CDR3 nucleotides: TGTGCCAGCAGGATGGGACAGGGAACAGGGGTTGGGGGTTCACCCCTCCACTTT. It yields the protein CASRMGQGTGVGGSPLHF.

This rearrangement joins TRBV9 to TRBJ2-1; 13 nucleotides agree with TRBD2. The junction had 28 bases not matched to a gene; V was cut back by 3 bases and J by 4 bases. There are 24 residues in the CDR3. Germline V CDR1 and CDR2: SGDLS, YYNGEE. The CDR3 sequence: CASSEGLGTGGLAGDPSTYNEQFF. As DNA, the CDR3 is TGTGCCAGCAGCGAGGGTCTCGGGACAGGCGGACTAGCGGGAGACCCTTCAACTTACAATGAGCAGTTCTTC.

In its sample, this clonotype was seen a few times. CDR3 DNA: TGCGCCAGCAGCCAAGTCCTCCTAGCGGGAGTTCGCAACGAGCAGTACTTC. This gives the protein CASSQVLLAGVRNEQYF. The chain is built from TRBV4-1 and TRBJ2-7; TRBD2 aligns across 10 bases. This CDR3 has 17 residues. With V trimmed by 1 base and J by 5 bases, 11 bases remained unmatched. Germline loops: CDR1 MGHRA, CDR2 YSYEKL.

This clonotype was recorded many times. The rearrangement joins TRBV27 to TRBJ2-1; 10 bases are a match to TRBD2. V shed 6 bases, J shed 3 bases, and the junction held 5 bases outside the gene matches. In germline, CDR1 is MNHEY, CDR2 SMNVEV (reference sequence). CDR3 length: 15 residues. The CDR3 sequence: CASSLRTSGYNEQFF. The CDR3 DNA follows: TGTGCCAGCAGCTTAAGGACTAGCGGCTACAATGAGCAGTTCTTC.

This clonotype showed up many times. The chain has TRBV28 and TRBJ2-7, with 10 bases that match TRBD2. The CDR3 covers 15 residues. The junction had 10 bases not matched to a gene; V was cut back by 8 bases and J by 3 bases. Germline-derived CDR1 and CDR2 are MDHEN and SYDVKM. This CDR3 is CASLDRGLASYEQYF. CDR3 nucleotides: TGTGCCAGCCTGGATCGGGGACTAGCGAGCTACGAGCAGTACTTC.

This clonotype was recorded many times. The V gene is TRBV10-2, the J gene TRBJ2-5, with D possibly TRBD2 on 6 matching bases. This CDR3 has 13 amino acids. The V end was cut by 3 bases, the J end by 3 bases, with 8 bases between. CDR1 is WSHSY, CDR2 SAAADI, per germline. CDR3 sequence (DNA): TGCGCCAGCAGTGATTCGGGGGAAGAGACCCAGTACTTC. Its translation is CASSDSGEETQYF.

As regards this clonotype: Being one base from a much bigger clone, this may be a read error. The V and J genes are TRBV11-3 and TRBJ2-1; 12 bases fit TRBD2. Germline-derived CDR1 and CDR2 are SGHNT and YENEEA. This CDR3 has 16 amino acids. DNA for the CDR3: TGTGCCAGCGGCTTAGTACTAGCGGGGGGTAACAATGAGCAGTTCTTC. Amino acid sequence: CASGLVLAGGNNEQFF.

This clonotype was seen more than once but under ten times. V gene TRBV5-1 combines with J gene TRBJ2-3, with D uncertain. Germline V gene sequence: CDR1 SGHRS, CDR2 YFSETQ. Trimming stripped 4 bases from V and 2 bases from J, with 11 bases between. The CDR3 runs 14 residues. The CDR3 spells CASSLWADTDTQYF. CDR3 bases: TGCGCCAGCAGCCTCTGGGCGGACACAGATACGCAGTATTTT.

This clonotype has at least ten counts. The genes are TRBV20-1 and TRBJ2-1; 11 bases align to TRBD2. The CDR3 is made up of 15 amino acids. Trimming took 2 bases from V and 1 from J; bases not matched to a gene: 1. Germline assignment: CDR1 DFQATT and CDR2 SNEGSKA (reference sequence). As DNA, the CDR3 is TGCAGTGCTAGACGACTAGCGGGGTCCTACAATGAGCAGTTCTTC. Translating gives CSARRLAGSYNEQFF.

Ten or more counts support this clonotype. This CDR3 reads CASSKMAGVGAEGYTF. The CDR3 region has the DNA TGTGCCAGCAGTAAAATGGCCGGCGTAGGGGCGGAGGGCTACACCTTC. This chain uses TRBV2 with TRBJ1-2; a possible D gene is TRBD1 (5 bases). Germline-derived CDR1 and CDR2 are SNHLY and FYNNEI. Trimming pared 5 bases from V and 8 bases from J, leaving 24 bases between. The CDR3 extends over 16 amino acids.

This clonotype was found a few times. The V and J genes are TRBV7-2 and TRBJ2-3, with D hard to call. The V end lost 6 bases, the J end lost 9 bases, and 16 bases lay between the germline ends. The CDR3 consists of 13 residues. CDR1 is SGHTA and CDR2 is FQGNSA in the germline V gene. This chain's CDR3 is CASSQDRERTQYF. CDR3 coding DNA: TGTGCCAGCAGTCAAGATAGGGAAAGAACGCAGTATTTT.

Only a few counts were recorded for this clonotype. The CDR3 reads CAWSLGSNQPQHF. CDR3 nucleotide sequence: TGTGCCTGGAGTCTTGGTAGCAATCAGCCCCAGCATTTT. The chain employs TRBV30 and TRBJ1-5; D unresolved. CDR3 length: 13 amino acids. Germline V lookup: CDR1 GTSNPN, CDR2 SVGIG (reference sequence). Trimming shortened V by 2 bases and J by 0 bases, and 5 bases separated the two germline ends.

This clonotype turned up a few times. CDR3: CASSFRTGGAPDTQYF. The CDR3 DNA reads as TGTGCCAGCAGTTTTCGTACAGGGGGCGCACCAGATACGCAGTATTTT. V is TRBV27 and J is TRBJ2-3, with 9 bases lining up with TRBD1. The junction had 8 bases not matched to a gene; V was cut back by 3 bases and J by 4 bases. Germline lookup yields CDR1 MNHEY and CDR2 SMNVEV (reference sequence). This CDR3 comprises 16 residues.

This clonotype was picked up many times. The chain is built from TRBV7-2 and TRBJ2-7; D might be TRBD2 (7 bases). CDR1 is SGHTA, CDR2 FQGNSA, per germline. The V and J ends lost 1 base and 5 bases respectively, with 12 bases between them. This CDR3 contains 14 residues. This chain's CDR3 is CASSLDGGRDEQYF. CDR3 DNA sequence: TGTGCCAGCAGCTTAGACGGGGGGCGCGACGAGCAGTACTTC.

For this clonotype: This may come from a read error, since a much larger clone is one base off. V and J are TRBV3-1 and TRBJ2-7; D not resolved. The CDR3 is 12 residues long. Germline V gives CDR1 LGHDT, CDR2 YNNKEL (reference sequence). CDR3 residues: CAGSQVGWEQYF. Here the CDR3 DNA reads TGTGCCGGCAGCCAAGTAGGGTGGGAGCAGTACTTC.

This clonotype was observed a few times. The V call is TRBV5-4, the J call TRBJ2-7; 9 bases agree with TRBD2. Trimming cost V 4 bases and J 5 bases; bases outside gene matches: 13. The CDR3 sequence is 16 residues long. Germline CDR1 is SGHNT and CDR2 is YYREEE (reference sequence). The CDR3 loop is CASSPAGLAGGNEQYF. Here the CDR3 DNA reads TGTGCCAGCAGCCCCGCGGGACTGGCGGGAGGGAACGAGCAGTACTTC.

This clonotype was seen repeatedly, ten times or more. The CDR3 region has the DNA TGTGCCAGCAGTGTGGGACATCCGGGGCAGCCCCAGCATTTT. This codes for CASSVGHPGQPQHF. The chain couples TRBV6-1 to TRBJ1-5, with D tentatively TRBD1 (6 bases). Trimming removed 4 bases from V and 7 bases from J, with 14 bases in between. The length of the CDR3 is 14 residues. Germline CDR1 and CDR2: MNHNS and SASEGT.

This clonotype occurred a few times. V is TRBV25-1 and J is TRBJ1-6; unclear D gene. V was shortened by 4 bases and J by 4 bases, with 14 bases between the two germline ends. CDR1 and CDR2 from the germline V gene are MGHDK and SYGVNS. CDR3 size: 16 residues. The CDR3 DNA is TGTGCCAGCAGTGGAAGAAGGGCACAATATAATTCACCCCTCCACTTT. Translated, it gives CASSGRRAQYNSPLHF.

Comment on this clonotype: A read error is possible here, since a much larger clone lies one base away. It is likely a read error, because the conserved phenylalanine at the end of the CDR3 is missing. The V call is TRBV20-1, the J call TRBJ1-1, with D possibly TRBD1 on 5 matching bases. The germline V and J ends were trimmed by 1 base and 1 base, with 13 bases remaining between them. Germline lookup yields CDR1 DFQATT and CDR2 SNEGSKA (reference sequence). There are 15 residues in the CDR3. This CDR3 reads CSARGTTVRNTEAFL. In DNA form, the CDR3 reads TGCAGTGCTAGAGGCACGACAGTGCGGAACACTGAAGCTTTCCTT.

This clonotype was seen a handful of times. This chain connects TRBV4-1 to TRBJ1-2; D ambiguous. The germline V and J ends were trimmed by 0 bases and 3 bases, with 11 bases remaining between them. Germline-derived CDR1 and CDR2 are MGHRA and YSYEKL. The CDR3 spans 15 residues. This CDR3 reads CASSQDPQPYYGYTF. CDR3 DNA sequence: TGCGCCAGCAGCCAAGATCCCCAGCCATACTATGGCTACACCTTC.

This rearrangement joins TRBV3-1 to TRBJ2-2, with D possibly being TRBD1 (5 bases). V lost 2 bases and J lost 4, with 17 bases in between. In germline, CDR1 is LGHDT, CDR2 YNNKEL (reference sequence). CDR3 size: 17 residues. The CDR3 is CASSQYSGSRVTGELFF. CDR3 nucleotide sequence: TGTGCCAGCAGCCAATACAGTGGTAGCAGGGTCACCGGGGAGCTGTTTTTT. The variable domain in full, with the rest retrieved from reference TRBV3-1 and TRBJ2-2, is DTAVSQTPKYLVTQMGNDKSIKCEQNLGHDTMYWYKQDSKKFLKIMFSYNNKELIINETVPNRFSPKSPDKAHLNLHINSLELGDSAVYFCASSQYSGSRVTGELFFGEGSRLTVL.

This clonotype was seen only a few times. V is TRBV5-1 and J is TRBJ2-1; D is ambiguous. This CDR3 region has 14 residues. Trimming left V 0 bases short and J 6 bases short, with 10 bases between. CDR1 is SGHRS and CDR2 is YFSETQ in the germline V gene. The chain's CDR3 is CASSLDRGSNEQFF. CDR3 nucleotide sequence: TGCGCCAGCAGCTTGGACCGTGGTAGCAATGAGCAGTTCTTC.

Details on this clonotype: This may stem from a read error, because a much larger clone lies one nucleotide away. CDR3 in amino acids: CASSLDRRQTSYEQCF. In DNA, the CDR3 is TGTGCCAGCAGCTTAGATCGTCGGCAGACCTCCTACGAGCAGTGCTTC. This sequence joins TRBV11-2 and TRBJ2-7; D call uncertain. The germline gives CDR1 SGHAT, CDR2 FQNNGV. This CDR3 comprises 16 residues.

The CDR3: CAWASTTREKLFF. CDR3 DNA sequence: TGTGCCTGGGCATCGACCACGAGGGAAAAACTGTTTTTT. The chain joins TRBV30 to TRBJ1-4; D remains ambiguous. V lost 5 bases, J lost 8 bases, and 15 bases lay in between. The length of the CDR3 is 13 residues. Germline V CDR1 and CDR2: GTSNPN, SVGIG (reference sequence).

This clonotype was detected ten times or more. J is TRBJ2-7 and V is TRBV2; TRBD2 aligns across 14 bases. Trimming removed 6 bases from V and 4 bases from J; junction bases left unmatched: 11. This CDR3 spans 17 amino acids. Germline assignment: CDR1 SNHLY and CDR2 FYNNEI. CDR3 protein: CASRNTGTSGSGYEQYF. CDR3 DNA: TGTGCCAGCAGGAACACCGGGACTAGCGGGAGCGGGTACGAGCAGTACTTC.

This clonotype was found many times. This rearrangement joins TRBV6-6 to TRBJ2-7; D not certain. Trimming stripped 0 bases from V and 1 base from J, with 4 bases between. This CDR3 has 13 residues. Germline CDR1 and CDR2: MNHNY and SVGAGI (reference sequence). The CDR3 reads CASSYSESYEQYF. CDR3 coding DNA: TGTGCCAGCAGTTACTCTGAATCCTACGAGCAGTACTTC.